Included here is one TCR beta chain sequence, with context. The antigen is unknown. CDR3 length equals 13 residues. Germline assignment: CDR1 MRHNA and CDR2 SNTAGT. Trimming cost V 6 bases and J 3 bases, with 12 bases left between them. Primers for the PCR totalled 60 Vbeta and 13 Jbeta. Profiling relied on immunoSEQ multiplex PCR, and the TCRdb table lists in-frame clones only, not all of them. This table holds roughly 150,000 clones, about 70% found once. The source of the sample is a study of cytomegalovirus exposure and HLA in healthy donors. Study results and caveats: It was confirmed in vitro that a few of the CMV-associated chains were specific for CMV antigens. In a later analysis, donors in an Asian-associated ancestry cluster reportedly had fewer N-insertions in productive TCRs than the cohort mean. Segments of the TCR beta V type were, in most cases, productive about 87% or about 30% of the time in an earlier analysis.

Sequenced: PBMCs. The sequence was collected from a male donor in good health and CMV-seronegative. This sequence joins TRBV6-4 and TRBJ2-7; weak D call: TRBD2 (5 bases). CDR3 bases: TGTGCCAGCAGCGGGGAAGAGGGCTACGAGCAGTACTTC. Translating it yields CASSGEEGYEQYF.